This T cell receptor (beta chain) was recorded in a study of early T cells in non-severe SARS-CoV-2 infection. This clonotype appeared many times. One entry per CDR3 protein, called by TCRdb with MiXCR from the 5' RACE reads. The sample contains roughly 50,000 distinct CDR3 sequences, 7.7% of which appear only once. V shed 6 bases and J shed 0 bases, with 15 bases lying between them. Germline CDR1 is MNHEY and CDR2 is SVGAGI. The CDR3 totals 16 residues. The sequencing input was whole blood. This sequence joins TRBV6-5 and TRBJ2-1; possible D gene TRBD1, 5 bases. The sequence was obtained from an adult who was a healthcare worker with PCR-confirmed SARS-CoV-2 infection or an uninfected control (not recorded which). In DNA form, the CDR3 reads TGTGCCAGCAGAACCCCGACAGCCTCCTCCTACAATGAGCAGTTCTTC. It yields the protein CASRTPTASSYNEQFF.